This T cell receptor beta chain was recovered during a study of T cell clonality in common variable immunodeficiency. In this sample, this clone turned up many times. TCRdb's copy holds only in-frame clones and misses some; the assay was immunoSEQ multiplex PCR. Altogether 40,000 to 45,000 clones were found in the sample, and no singletons occur. Sequencing was carried out using peripheral blood mononuclear cells. The TCR sequence derives from a person aged 18 to 69 in good health.

CDR3 region: CASSRFTGQANTEAFF. CDR3 bases read: TGTGCCAGCAGTCGCTTCACGGGACAAGCGAACACTGAA. V and J are TRBV2 and TRBJ1-1; D is possibly TRBD1 (6 bases). The read comes to an end 3 residues before the CDR3 does, leaving the germline J gene to fill in the end. This CDR3 is built from 16 residues. Germline V gene sequence: CDR1 SNHLY, CDR2 FYNNEI. Between the trimmed V and J ends, which lost 5 bases and 1 base, there was a span of 17 bases.